One sample yielded the 18 T cell receptor beta chains listed below, sequenced in a study of blood T cell repertoires in COVID-19. Repertoires were generated with immunoSEQ multiplex PCR, while TCRdb's copy carries only in-frame clones and drops some. The data hold approximately 88,000 clones, with less than 85% observed a single time. Sequenced: peripheral blood. Source of these receptors: a man aged 50 to 60 who had recovered from COVID-19.

The genes are TRBV6-5 and TRBJ1-5; 8 bases match TRBD1. Germline CDR1 reads MNHEY; CDR2 reads SVGAGI. The V segment lost 4 bases and the J segment 3 bases; nucleotides outside the gene matches: 8. The CDR3 runs 16 residues. The CDR3 sequence: CASSSYRGYDNQPQHF. CDR3 in DNA: TGTGCCAGCAGTTCTTACAGGGGGTATGACAATCAGCCCCAGCATTTT.

This sequence joins TRBV11-2 and TRBJ1-5, with D maybe TRBD1 (5 bases). V was shortened by 5 bases and J by 4 bases, with 9 bases between the two germline ends. This CDR3 is built from 13 residues. Germline loops: CDR1 SGHAT, CDR2 FQNNGV. DNA of the CDR3: TGTGCCAGCAGCCACGGGGGAAATCAGCCCCAGCATTTT. This encodes CASSHGGNQPQHF. The full variable domain, completed using reference TRBV11-2 and TRBJ1-5, is EAGVAQSPRYKIIEKRQSVAFWCNPISGHATLYWYQQILGQGPKLLIQFQNNGVVDDSQLPKDRFSAERLKGVDSTLKIQPAKLEDSAVYLCASSHGGNQPQHFGDGTRLSIL.

The DNA for the CDR3 is TGTGCCAGCAGCGTAGATCTCTGGGAGACCCAAGAGACCCAGTACTTC. It is translated as CASSVDLWETQETQYF. V is TRBV9 and J is TRBJ2-5, with D tentatively TRBD2 (5 bases). With 0 bases removed from V and 1 base from J, the gap between germline ends came to 13 bases. This CDR3 has 16 amino acids. In germline, CDR1 is SGDLS, CDR2 YYNGEE.

The chain links TRBV24-1 to TRBJ1-1; D possibly corresponds to TRBD1 (6 bases). V was trimmed by 9 bases and J by 3 bases, leaving 13 bases between them. The CDR3 length is 13 residues. CDR1 is KGHDR, CDR2 SFDVKD, per germline. The CDR3 protein is CATSQDSDTEAFF. The CDR3 DNA reads as TGTGCCACCTCCCAGGACAGTGACACTGAAGCTTTCTTT.

V usage is TRBV7-3 and J usage is TRBJ1-1, with 8 nucleotides matching TRBD1. This CDR3 spans 13 amino acids. J gave up 4 bases and V 5 bases, and 3 bases lay outside the gene matches. Germline lookup yields CDR1 SGHTA and CDR2 FQGTGA. The CDR3 region has the DNA TGTGCCAGCAGCGGACAGGGTGGCACTGAAGCTTTCTTT. Amino acid sequence: CASSGQGGTEAFF.

The gene calls are TRBV5-4 and TRBJ2-7; D unresolved. Germline CDR1 SGHNT, CDR2 YYREEE (reference sequence). Trimming cost V 0 bases and J 1 base, with 11 bases left between them. There are 15 residues in the CDR3. CDR3 region: CASSLGGSGSYEQYF. The CDR3 DNA reads as TGTGCCAGCAGCTTGGGAGGCTCGGGTTCCTACGAGCAGTACTTC.

V and J are TRBV6-6 and TRBJ2-7; TRBD1 matches at 7 bases. The CDR3 has 13 amino acids. Germline V gives CDR1 MNHNY, CDR2 SVGAGI (reference sequence). V was pared by 8 bases and J by 3 bases, with 7 bases of the junction left unmatched. The CDR3 protein is CASQPQGIYEQYF. CDR3 sequence (DNA): TGTGCCAGCCAGCCACAGGGGATCTACGAGCAGTACTTC.

CDR3 DNA: TGTGCCACCGCCGATGTGCAAGGGACAGGGGGCATAGTGCAGTACTTC. The encoded protein is CATADVQGTGGIVQYF. The chain couples TRBV15 to TRBJ2-7, with 12 bases identical to TRBD1. The ends lost 8 bases at V and 9 bases at J; junction bases unmatched: 17. CDR1 and CDR2 from the germline V gene are LNHNV and YYDKDF (reference sequence). The CDR3 has 16 amino acids.

The V call is TRBV5-4, the J call TRBJ2-1; TRBD2 is a possible D gene (6 bases). Germline values: CDR1 SGHNT, CDR2 YYREEE (reference sequence). The CDR3 spans 16 residues. V was shortened by 4 bases and J by 4 bases, with 18 bases between the two germline ends. CDR3 amino acids: CASSPGGRESYNEQFF. CDR3 in DNA: TGTGCCAGCAGCCCGGGTGGACGGGAGAGTTACAATGAGCAGTTCTTC.

V and J are TRBV9 and TRBJ2-2; D is perhaps TRBD1 (5 bases). CDR1 and CDR2 from the germline V gene are SGDLS and YYNGEE. The CDR3 has 15 amino acids. Trimming cost V 2 bases and J 1 base, with 9 bases left between them. The CDR3, as DNA: TGTGCCAGCAGCGTGCGGCAGGGGAACACCGGGGAGCTGTTTTTT. Its protein is CASSVRQGNTGELFF.

This sequence joins TRBV5-1 and TRBJ1-1; 8 bases match TRBD1. Germline CDR1 is SGHRS and CDR2 is YFSETQ. The CDR3 length is 13 residues. V was clipped by 2 bases and J by 5 bases; unmatched bases: 2. This CDR3 reads CASSLDRGTEAFF. The CDR3 region has the DNA TGCGCCAGCAGCTTAGACAGGGGTACTGAAGCTTTCTTT.

The V call is TRBV5-1, the J call TRBJ2-7, with 9 bases fitting TRBD1. Germline V lookup: CDR1 SGHRS, CDR2 YFSETQ. V trimming: 1 base; J trimming: 4 bases; junction bases outside the gene matches: 6. The CDR3 totals 15 residues. CDR3 nucleotides: TGCGCCAGCAGCTTGCTGACAGGGGGAGGGTACGAGCAGTACTTC. Amino acid sequence: CASSLLTGGGYEQYF.

V usage is TRBV5-6 and J usage is TRBJ1-1, with D possibly matching TRBD1 (5 bases). Germline loops: CDR1 SGHDT, CDR2 YYEEEE. There are 14 residues in the CDR3. Trimming took 2 bases from V and 3 from J, leaving 11 bases between them. The CDR3 DNA sequence: TGTGCCAGCAGCTTTGGGCAGGGCGACACTGAAGCTTTCTTT. This gives the protein CASSFGQGDTEAFF.

V gene TRBV28 combines with J gene TRBJ1-4, with D unresolved. The V gene lost 4 bases and the J gene lost 5 bases, with 11 bases spanning the gap. This CDR3 comprises 14 residues. Germline CDR1 reads MDHEN; CDR2 reads SYDVKM. The CDR3 coding sequence is TGTGCCAGCAGTTCCCTTGGAGAGAATGAAAAACTGTTTTTT. As protein: CASSSLGENEKLFF.

This clone was detected only a few times. DNA for the CDR3: TGTGCCAGCAGCTTGGAGGGGGTCACAGATACGCAGTATTTT. It translates to CASSLEGVTDTQYF. This rearrangement joins TRBV5-4 to TRBJ2-3; D might be TRBD1 (6 bases). The germline V gene encodes CDR1 SGHNT and CDR2 YYREEE (reference sequence). This CDR3 is 14 amino acids long. Trimming took off 0 bases at V and 2 bases at J, with 7 bases between the two ends.

V usage is TRBV6-4 and J usage is TRBJ1-2; 9 nucleotides agree with TRBD1. The CDR3 has 14 residues. Germline V gene lookup returns CDR1 MRHNA and CDR2 SNTAGT. J was trimmed by 8 bases and V by 3 bases; bases with no gene match: 7. CDR3 sequence (DNA): TGTGCCAGCAGTGAGACAGGGGGGGATCTAGGCTACACCTTC. Residues: CASSETGGDLGYTF.

This chain uses TRBV7-2 with TRBJ1-6; 7 bases match TRBD1. The length of the CDR3 is 15 residues. Germline CDR1 SGHTA, CDR2 FQGNSA. The junction had 6 bases not matched to a gene; V was cut back by 1 base and J by 9 bases. The CDR3 sequence is CASSLVQGNFSPLHF. The CDR3 nucleotides are TGTGCCAGCAGCTTAGTACAGGGGAATTTTTCACCCCTCCACTTT.

This rearrangement joins TRBV12-3 or TRBV12-4 to TRBJ2-7; D uncertain. Trimming pared 4 bases from V and 9 bases from J, leaving 16 bases between. The CDR3 totals 13 residues. The CDR3 region is CASSSLAEPPQYF. The CDR3 nucleotides are TGTGCCAGCAGTTCGCTCGCCGAGCCCCCGCAGTACTTC.